The clone carrying this TCR beta chain has a handful of counts. Its antigen is undetermined. V lost 3 bases to trimming and J lost 3 bases; unmatched junction nucleotides: 3. From germline, CDR1 is LGHNA and CDR2 YNFKEQ. This CDR3 has 14 residues. The data belong to a study of post-analysis software for immune sequencing data. Whole-study context: Relapsing-remitting, secondary progressive and progressive-relapsing courses of multiple sclerosis were included.

cDNA libraries of TCR beta carried unique molecular identifiers. The yield from roughly 1 to 10 million T cells was 500,000 or so cDNA molecules in total. MiXCR was run by TCRdb on the PCR reads, yielding one entry per CDR3 protein. The data show approximately 630,000 distinct CDR3 sequences, approximately 59% seen once. Regarding the study as a whole: Strong co-clustering by F measure was evident for samples that had been prepared in the same batch. About 5 TRBV segments occurring more often in patients than controls included TRBV5-6, TRBV5-1 and TRBV20-1. Controls had significantly higher normalized Chao1 diversity than multiple sclerosis patients.

The material sequenced was blood. The receptor was derived from a girl aged 2 to 10 with multiple sclerosis. The V call is TRBV4-2, the J call TRBJ2-5; 8 bases are a match to TRBD1. The CDR3 DNA sequence: TGTGCCAGCAGCCACCTGGACAGGGAAGAGACCCAGTACTTC. The encoded protein is CASSHLDREETQYF.